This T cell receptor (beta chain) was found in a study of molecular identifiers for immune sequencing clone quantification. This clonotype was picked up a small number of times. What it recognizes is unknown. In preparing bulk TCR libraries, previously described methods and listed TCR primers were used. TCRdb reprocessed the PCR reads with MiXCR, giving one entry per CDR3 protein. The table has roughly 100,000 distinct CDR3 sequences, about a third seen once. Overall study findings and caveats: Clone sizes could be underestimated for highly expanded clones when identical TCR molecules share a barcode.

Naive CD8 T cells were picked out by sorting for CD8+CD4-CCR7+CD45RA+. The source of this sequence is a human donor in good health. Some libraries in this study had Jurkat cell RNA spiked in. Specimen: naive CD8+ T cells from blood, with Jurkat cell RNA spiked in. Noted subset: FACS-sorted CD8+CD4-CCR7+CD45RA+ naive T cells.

The chain's CDR3 is CASSAGAVHEQYF. For the CDR3, the DNA is TGTGCCAGCAGCGCGGGAGCCGTCCACGAGCAGTACTTC. The J gene is TRBJ2-7, the V gene TRBV7-9; 7 bases are a match to TRBD2. CDR3 length: 13 residues. The V gene's germline CDR1 is SEHNR and CDR2 FQNEAQ (reference sequence). V lost 5 bases to trimming and J lost 5 bases; unmatched junction nucleotides: 6.